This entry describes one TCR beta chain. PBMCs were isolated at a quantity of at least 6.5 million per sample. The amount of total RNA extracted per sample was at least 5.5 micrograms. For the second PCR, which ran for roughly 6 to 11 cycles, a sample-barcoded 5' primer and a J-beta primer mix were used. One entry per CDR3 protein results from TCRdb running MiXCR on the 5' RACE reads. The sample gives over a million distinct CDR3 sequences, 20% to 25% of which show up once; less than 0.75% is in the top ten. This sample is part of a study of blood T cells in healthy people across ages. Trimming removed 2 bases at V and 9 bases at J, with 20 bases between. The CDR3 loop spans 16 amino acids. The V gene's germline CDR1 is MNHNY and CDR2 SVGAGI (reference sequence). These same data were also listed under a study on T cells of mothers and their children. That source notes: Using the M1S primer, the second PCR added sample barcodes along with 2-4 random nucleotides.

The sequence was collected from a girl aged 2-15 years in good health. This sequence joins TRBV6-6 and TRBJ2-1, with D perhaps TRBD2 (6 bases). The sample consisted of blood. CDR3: CASSYGREIHVGEQFF. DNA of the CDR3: TGTGCCAGCAGTTACGGGCGGGAAATCCATGTCGGTGAGCAGTTCTTC.